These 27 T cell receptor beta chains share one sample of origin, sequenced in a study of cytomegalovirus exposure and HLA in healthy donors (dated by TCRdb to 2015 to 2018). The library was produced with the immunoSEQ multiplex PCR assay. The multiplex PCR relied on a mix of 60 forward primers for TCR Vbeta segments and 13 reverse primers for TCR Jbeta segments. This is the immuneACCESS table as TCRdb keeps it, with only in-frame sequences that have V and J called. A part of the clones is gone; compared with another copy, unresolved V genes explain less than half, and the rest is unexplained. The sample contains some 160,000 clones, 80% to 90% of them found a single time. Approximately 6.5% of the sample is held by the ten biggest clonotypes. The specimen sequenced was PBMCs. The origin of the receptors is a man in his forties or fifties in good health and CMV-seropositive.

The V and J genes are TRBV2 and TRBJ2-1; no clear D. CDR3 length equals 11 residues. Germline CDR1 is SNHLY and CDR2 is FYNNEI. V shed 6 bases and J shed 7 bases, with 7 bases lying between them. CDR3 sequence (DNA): TGTGCCAGCAGCTCCCTGAATGAGCAGTTCTTC. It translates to CASSSLNEQFF.

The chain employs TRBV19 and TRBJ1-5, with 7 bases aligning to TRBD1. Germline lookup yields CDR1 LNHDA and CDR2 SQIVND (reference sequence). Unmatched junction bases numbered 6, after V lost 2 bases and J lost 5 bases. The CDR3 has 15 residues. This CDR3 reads CASSIFPGQHQPQHF. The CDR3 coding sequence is TGTGCCAGTAGTATATTCCCGGGACAGCATCAGCCCCAGCATTTT.

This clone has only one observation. The CDR3 coding sequence is TGTGCCAGCAGTGAAACAGGGGGAGGTCAGCCCCAGCATTTT. This codes for CASSETGGGQPQHF. V is TRBV6-1 and J is TRBJ1-5; TRBD1 agrees at 8 bases. Germline assignment: CDR1 MNHNS and CDR2 SASEGT. The CDR3 is 14 amino acids. The J segment lost 6 bases and the V segment lost 2 bases, leaving 3 bases of the junction unmatched.

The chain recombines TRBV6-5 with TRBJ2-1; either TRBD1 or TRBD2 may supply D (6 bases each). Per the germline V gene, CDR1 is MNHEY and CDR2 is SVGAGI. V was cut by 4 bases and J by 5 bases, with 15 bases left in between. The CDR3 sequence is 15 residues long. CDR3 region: CASSSSGAGNNEQFF. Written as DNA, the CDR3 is TGTGCCAGCAGTTCCTCAGGGGCGGGGAACAATGAGCAGTTCTTC.

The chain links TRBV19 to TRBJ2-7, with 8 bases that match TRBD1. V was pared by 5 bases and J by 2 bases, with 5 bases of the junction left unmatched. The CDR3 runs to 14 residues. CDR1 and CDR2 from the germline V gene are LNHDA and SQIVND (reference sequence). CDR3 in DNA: TGTGCCAGTAGTCCGGACAGGGTCACCTACGAGCAGTACTTC. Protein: CASSPDRVTYEQYF.

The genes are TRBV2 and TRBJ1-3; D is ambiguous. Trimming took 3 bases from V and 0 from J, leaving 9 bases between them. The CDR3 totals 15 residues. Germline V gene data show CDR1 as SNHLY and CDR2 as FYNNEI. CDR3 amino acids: CASSESGTSGNTIYF. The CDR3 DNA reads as TGTGCCAGCAGTGAGTCTGGCACCTCTGGAAACACCATATATTTT.

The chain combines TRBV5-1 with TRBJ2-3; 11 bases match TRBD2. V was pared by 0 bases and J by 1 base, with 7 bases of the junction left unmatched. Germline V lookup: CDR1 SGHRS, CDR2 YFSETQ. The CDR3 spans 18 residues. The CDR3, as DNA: TGCGCCAGCAGCTTGGGACTAGCGGGAAAAGGGGGCACAGATACGCAGTATTTT. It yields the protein CASSLGLAGKGGTDTQYF.

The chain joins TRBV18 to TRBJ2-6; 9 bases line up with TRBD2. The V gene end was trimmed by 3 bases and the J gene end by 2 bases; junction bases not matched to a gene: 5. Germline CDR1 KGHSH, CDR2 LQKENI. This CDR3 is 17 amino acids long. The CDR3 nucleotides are TGTGCCAGCTCACCTTCGGTAGCGGGGGCTGGGGCCAACGTCCTGACTTTC. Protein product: CASSPSVAGAGANVLTF.

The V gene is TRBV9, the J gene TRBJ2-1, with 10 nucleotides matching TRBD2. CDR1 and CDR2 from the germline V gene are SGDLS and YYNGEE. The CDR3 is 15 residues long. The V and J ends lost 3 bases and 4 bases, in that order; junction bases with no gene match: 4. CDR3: CASSERTSGYNEQFF. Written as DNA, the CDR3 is TGTGCCAGCAGCGAACGGACTAGCGGTTACAATGAGCAGTTCTTC.

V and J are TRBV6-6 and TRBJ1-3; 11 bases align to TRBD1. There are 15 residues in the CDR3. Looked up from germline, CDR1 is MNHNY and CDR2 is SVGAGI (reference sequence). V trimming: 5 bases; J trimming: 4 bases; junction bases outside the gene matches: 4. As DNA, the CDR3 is TGTGCCAGCAGTCCCCGGGACAGGGGGGGAAACACCATATATTTT. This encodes CASSPRDRGGNTIYF.

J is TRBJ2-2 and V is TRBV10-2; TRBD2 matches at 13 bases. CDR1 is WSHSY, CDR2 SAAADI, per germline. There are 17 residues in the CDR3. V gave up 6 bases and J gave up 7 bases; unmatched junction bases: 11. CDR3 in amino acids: CASRALGLAGPIGELFF. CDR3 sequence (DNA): TGCGCCAGCAGGGCCCTGGGACTAGCGGGGCCCATCGGGGAGCTGTTTTTT.

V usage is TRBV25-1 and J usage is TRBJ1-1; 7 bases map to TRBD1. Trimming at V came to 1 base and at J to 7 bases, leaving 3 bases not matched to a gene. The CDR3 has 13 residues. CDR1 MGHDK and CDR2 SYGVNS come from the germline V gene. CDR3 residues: CASSEFGTDEAFF. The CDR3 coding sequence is TGTGCCAGCAGTGAATTTGGGACAGATGAAGCTTTCTTT.

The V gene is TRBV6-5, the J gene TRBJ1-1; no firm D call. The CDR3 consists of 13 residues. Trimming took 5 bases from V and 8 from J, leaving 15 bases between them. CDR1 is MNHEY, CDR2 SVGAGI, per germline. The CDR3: CASSRLRGSEAFF. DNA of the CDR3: TGTGCCAGCAGTCGCCTTAGAGGTTCGGAAGCTTTCTTT.

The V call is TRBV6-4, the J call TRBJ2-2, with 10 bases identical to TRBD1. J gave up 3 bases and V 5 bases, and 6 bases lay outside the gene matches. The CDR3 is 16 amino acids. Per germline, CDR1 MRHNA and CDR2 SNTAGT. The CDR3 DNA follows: TGTGCCAGCAGTACCGGGACAGGGGACCACACCGGGGAGCTGTTTTTT. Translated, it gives CASSTGTGDHTGELFF.

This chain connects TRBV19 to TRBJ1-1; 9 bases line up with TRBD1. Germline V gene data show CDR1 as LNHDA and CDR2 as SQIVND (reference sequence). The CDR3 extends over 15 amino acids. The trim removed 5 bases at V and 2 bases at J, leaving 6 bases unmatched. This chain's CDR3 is CASSRGTGTNTEAFF. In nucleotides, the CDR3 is TGTGCCAGTAGTCGGGGGACAGGGACTAACACTGAAGCTTTCTTT.

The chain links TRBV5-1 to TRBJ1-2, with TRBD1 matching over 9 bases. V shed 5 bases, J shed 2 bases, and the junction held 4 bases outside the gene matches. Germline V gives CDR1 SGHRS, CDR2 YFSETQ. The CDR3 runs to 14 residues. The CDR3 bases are TGCGCCAGCAGGAGTGGACAGGGGAACTATGGCTACACCTTC. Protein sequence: CASRSGQGNYGYTF.

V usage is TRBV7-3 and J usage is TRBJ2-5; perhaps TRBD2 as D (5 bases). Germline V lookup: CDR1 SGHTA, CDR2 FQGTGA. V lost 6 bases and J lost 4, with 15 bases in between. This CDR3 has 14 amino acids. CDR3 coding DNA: TGTGCCAGCAGGTCGCTAGCCCCGGGAGAGACCCAGTACTTC. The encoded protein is CASRSLAPGETQYF.

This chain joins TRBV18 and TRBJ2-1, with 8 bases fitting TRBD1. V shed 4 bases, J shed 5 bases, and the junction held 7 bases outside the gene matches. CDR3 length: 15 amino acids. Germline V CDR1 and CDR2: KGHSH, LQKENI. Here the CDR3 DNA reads TGTGCCAGCTCACAACCGGGACAGGACGACAATGAGCAGTTCTTC. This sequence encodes CASSQPGQDDNEQFF.

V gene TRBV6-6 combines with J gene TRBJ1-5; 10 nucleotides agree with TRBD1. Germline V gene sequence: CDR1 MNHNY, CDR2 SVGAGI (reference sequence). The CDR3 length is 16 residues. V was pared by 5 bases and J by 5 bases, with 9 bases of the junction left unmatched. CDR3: CASSQLPGTGDQPQHF. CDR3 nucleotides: TGTGCCAGCAGTCAACTACCCGGGACAGGGGATCAGCCCCAGCATTTT.

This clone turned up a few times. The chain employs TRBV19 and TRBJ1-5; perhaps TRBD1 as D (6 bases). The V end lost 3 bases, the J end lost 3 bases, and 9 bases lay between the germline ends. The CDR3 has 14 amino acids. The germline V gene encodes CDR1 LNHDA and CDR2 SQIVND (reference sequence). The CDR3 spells CASSIDRTNQPQHF. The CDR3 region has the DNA TGTGCCAGTAGTATTGACAGGACCAATCAGCCCCAGCATTTT.

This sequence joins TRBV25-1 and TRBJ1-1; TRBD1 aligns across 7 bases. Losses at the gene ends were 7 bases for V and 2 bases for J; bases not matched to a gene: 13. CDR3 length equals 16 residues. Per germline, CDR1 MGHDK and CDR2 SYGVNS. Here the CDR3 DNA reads TGTGCCAGCAAAGGAGGGGGCGGGCTCTCTAACACTGAAGCTTTCTTT. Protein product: CASKGGGGLSNTEAFF.

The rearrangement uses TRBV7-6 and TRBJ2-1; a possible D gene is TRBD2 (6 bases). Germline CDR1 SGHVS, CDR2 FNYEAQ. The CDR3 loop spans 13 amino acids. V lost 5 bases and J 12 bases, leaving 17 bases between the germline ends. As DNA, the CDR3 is TGTGCCAGCAGCCCTCGGCAGGAGGGATGGCAGTTCTTC. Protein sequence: CASSPRQEGWQFF.

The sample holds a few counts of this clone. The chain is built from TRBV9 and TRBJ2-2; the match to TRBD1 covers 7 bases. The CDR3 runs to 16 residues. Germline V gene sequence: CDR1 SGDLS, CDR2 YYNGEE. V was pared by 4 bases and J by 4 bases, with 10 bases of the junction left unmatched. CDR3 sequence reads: CASSFTTGLTTGELFF. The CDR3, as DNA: TGTGCCAGCAGCTTTACGACAGGGCTGACCACCGGGGAGCTGTTTTTT. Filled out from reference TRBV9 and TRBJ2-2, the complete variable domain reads DSGVTQTPKHLITATGQRVTLRCSPRSGDLSVYWYQQSLDQGLQFLIQYYNGEERAKGNILERFSAQQFPDLHSELNLSSLELGDSALYFCASSFTTGLTTGELFFGEGSRLTVL.

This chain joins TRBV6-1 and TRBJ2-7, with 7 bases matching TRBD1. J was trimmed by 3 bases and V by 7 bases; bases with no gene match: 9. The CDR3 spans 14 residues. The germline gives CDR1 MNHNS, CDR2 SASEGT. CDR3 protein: CASTLKGDSYEQYV. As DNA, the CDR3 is TGTGCCAGCACCTTAAAAGGGGACAGCTACGAGCAGTACGTC.

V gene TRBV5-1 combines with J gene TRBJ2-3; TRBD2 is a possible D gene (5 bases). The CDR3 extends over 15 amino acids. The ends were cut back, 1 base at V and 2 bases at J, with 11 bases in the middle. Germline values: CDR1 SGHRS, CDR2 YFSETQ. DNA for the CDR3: TGCGCCAGCAGCTTGAATGTAGACTACACAGATACGCAGTATTTT. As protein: CASSLNVDYTDTQYF.

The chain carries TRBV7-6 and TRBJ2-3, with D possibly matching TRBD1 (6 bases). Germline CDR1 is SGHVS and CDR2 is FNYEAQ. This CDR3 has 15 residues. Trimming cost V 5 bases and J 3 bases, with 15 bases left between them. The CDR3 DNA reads TGTGCCAGCAGCCTAGAGGTCCAGGGGACAGATACGCAGTATTTT. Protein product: CASSLEVQGTDTQYF.

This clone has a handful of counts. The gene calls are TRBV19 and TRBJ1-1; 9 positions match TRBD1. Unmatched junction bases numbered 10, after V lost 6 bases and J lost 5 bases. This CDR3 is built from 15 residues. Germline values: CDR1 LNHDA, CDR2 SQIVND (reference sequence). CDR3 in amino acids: CASSPGQGRKTEAFF. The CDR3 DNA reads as TGTGCCAGTAGCCCGGGACAGGGACGAAAGACTGAAGCTTTCTTT.